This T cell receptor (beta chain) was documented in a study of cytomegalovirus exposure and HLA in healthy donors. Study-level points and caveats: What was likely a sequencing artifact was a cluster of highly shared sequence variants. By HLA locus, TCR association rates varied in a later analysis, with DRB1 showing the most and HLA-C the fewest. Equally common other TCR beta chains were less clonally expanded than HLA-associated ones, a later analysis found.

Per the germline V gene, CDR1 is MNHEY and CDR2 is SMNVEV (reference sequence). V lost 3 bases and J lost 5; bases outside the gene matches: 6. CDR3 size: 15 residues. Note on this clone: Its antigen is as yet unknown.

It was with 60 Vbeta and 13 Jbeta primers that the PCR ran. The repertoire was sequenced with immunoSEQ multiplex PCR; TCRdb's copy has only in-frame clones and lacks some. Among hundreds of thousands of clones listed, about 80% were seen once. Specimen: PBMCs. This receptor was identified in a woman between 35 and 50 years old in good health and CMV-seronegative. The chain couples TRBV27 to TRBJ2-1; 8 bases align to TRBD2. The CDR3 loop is CASSFTSGGNNEQFF. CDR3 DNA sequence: TGTGCCAGCAGTTTTACCAGCGGGGGTAACAATGAGCAGTTCTTC.